This T cell receptor (beta chain) derives from a study of OX40 agonist ivuxolimab in advanced cancers. Looking at the study overall: A history of anti-PD-1, anti-PD-L1 or anti-CTLA-4 therapy was acceptable, and roughly 40% had some.

Assay used: immunoSEQ multiplex PCR; TCRdb lists only in-frame clones, some missing. The table records under 25,000 clones, approximately 80% of them present only once. Study-level findings and limits: There were, on average, more expanded clones in CD8+ T cells than in CD4+.

For this clone: What it binds is not known.

V shed 8 bases and J shed 12 bases, with 14 bases lying between them. Germline assignment: CDR1 MDHEN and CDR2 SYDVKM. The CDR3 loop spans 11 amino acids. Here the sequenced sample was CD4+ or CD8+ T cells sorted from blood, taken in a trial of the OX40 agonist ivuxolimab. The sequence was obtained from an adult with an advanced solid tumor such as melanoma, head and neck, liver or kidney cancer. This chain links TRBV28 with TRBJ2-1; no definite D call. CDR3 DNA sequence: TGTGCCAGCGGAATTCGACCAGGGCAGTTCTTC. Translating it yields CASGIRPGQFF.